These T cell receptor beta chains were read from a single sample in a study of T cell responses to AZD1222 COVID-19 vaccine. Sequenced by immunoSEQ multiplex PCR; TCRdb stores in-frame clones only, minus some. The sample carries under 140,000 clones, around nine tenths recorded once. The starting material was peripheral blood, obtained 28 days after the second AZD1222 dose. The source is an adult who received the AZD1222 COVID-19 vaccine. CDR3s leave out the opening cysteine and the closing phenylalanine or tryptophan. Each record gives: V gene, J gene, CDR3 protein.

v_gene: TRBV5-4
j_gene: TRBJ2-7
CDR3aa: ASSLGEKGGGYEQY

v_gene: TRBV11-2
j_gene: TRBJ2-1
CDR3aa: ASSSQGLTYNEQF

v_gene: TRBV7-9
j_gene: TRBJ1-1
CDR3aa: ASSFTVGVGTEAF

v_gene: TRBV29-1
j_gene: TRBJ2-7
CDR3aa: SVEPWQGEQY

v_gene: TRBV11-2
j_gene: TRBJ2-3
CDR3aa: ASSIFGGAVTDTQY

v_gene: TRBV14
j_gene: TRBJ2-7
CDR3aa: ASREGQKYEQY

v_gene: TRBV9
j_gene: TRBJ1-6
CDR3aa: ASSVGPENSPLH

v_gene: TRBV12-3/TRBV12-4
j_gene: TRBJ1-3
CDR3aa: ASSLSGNTIY

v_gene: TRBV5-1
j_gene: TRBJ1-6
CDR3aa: ASSPRTGEGNSPLH

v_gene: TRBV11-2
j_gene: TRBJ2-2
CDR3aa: ASSLMDLVGELF

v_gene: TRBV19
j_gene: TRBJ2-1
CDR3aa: ASSPLGGNYNEQF

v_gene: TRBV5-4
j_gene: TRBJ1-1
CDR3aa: ASSPEGWNTEAF

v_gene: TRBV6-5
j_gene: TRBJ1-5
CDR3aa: ASGSAGHSNQPQH

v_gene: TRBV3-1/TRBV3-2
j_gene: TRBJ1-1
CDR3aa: ASSQYDSLEAF

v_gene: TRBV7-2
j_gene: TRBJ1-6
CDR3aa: ASSLEGTATSPLH

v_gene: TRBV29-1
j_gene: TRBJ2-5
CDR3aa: SAIRNTGQQETQY

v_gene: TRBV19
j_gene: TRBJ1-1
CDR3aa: ASSDTSAGNTEAF

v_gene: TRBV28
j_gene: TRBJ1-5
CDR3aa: ASSPPDIRNQPQH

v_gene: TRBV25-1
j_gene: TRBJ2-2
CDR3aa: ASSEYRNSLAGELF

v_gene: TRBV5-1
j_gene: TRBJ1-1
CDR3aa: ASSLGPRLDTEAF

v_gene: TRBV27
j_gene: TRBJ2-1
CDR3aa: ASSPGTSGRRYNEQF

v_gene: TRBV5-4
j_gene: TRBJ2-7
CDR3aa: ASSDAGHEQY

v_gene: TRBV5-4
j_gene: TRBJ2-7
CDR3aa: ASSHSSGGEDEQY

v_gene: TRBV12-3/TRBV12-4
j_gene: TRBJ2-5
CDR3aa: ASSTQETQY

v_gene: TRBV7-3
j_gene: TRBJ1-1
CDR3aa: ASSSNGAGFGNTEAF

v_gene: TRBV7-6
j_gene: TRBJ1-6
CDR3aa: ASSRSLTGDSPLH

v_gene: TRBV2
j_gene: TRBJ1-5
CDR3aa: ASRPGTATSYSNQPQH

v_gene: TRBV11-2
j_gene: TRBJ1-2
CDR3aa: ASSLGTGYGYT

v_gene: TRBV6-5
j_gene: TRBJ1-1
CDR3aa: ASSYSSGLGTEAF

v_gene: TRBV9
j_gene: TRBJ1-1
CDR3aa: ASSVGTLLNTEAF

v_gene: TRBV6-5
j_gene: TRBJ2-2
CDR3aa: ASTSHGTSSGELF

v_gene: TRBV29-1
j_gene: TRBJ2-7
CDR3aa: SVGKTGQVHEQY

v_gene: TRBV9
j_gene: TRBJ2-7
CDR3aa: ASSAGPSRSEQY

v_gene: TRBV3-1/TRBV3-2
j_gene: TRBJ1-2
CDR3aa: ASSLRGGGPNYGYT

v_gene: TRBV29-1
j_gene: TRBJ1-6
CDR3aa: SVRTGLNSPLH

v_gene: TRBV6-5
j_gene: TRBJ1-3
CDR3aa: ASTSNGNTIY

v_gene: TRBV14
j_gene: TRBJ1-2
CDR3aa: ASSQGRTGHGYT

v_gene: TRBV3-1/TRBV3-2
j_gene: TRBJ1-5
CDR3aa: ASGAGNQPQH

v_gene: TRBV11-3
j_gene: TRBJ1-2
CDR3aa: ASSFCT

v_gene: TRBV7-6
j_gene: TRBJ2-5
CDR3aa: ASSVALFPEETQY

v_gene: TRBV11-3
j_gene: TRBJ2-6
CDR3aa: ASSQIMWESSGANVLT

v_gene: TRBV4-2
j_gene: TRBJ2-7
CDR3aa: ASSRLGADNYEQY